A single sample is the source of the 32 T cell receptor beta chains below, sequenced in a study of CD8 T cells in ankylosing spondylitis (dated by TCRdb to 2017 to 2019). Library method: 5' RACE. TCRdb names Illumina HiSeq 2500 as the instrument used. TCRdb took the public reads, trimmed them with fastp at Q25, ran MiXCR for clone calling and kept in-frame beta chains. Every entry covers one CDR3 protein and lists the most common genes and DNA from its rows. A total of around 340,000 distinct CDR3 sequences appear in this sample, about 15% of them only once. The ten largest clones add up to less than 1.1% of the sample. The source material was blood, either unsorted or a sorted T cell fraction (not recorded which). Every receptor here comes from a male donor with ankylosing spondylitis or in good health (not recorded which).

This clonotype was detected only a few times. CDR3 sequence reads: CASRRGTGSFTGELFF. In DNA form, the CDR3 reads TGTGCCAGCAGGCGTGGGACAGGGTCGTTCACCGGGGAGCTGTTTTTT. The chain is built from TRBV11-3 and TRBJ2-2; 9 positions agree with TRBD1. J lost 4 bases, V lost 6 bases, and 9 bases had no gene match. CDR1 and CDR2 (germline): SGHNT, YENEEA. The CDR3 has 16 amino acids.

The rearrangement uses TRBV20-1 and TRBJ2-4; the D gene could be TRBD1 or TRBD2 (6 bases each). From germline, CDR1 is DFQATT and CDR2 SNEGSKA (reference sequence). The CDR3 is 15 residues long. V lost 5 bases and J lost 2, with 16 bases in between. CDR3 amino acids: CSAHRGTTSKNIQYF. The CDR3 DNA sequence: TGCAGTGCTCATCGGGGGACAACATCCAAAAACATTCAGTACTTC.

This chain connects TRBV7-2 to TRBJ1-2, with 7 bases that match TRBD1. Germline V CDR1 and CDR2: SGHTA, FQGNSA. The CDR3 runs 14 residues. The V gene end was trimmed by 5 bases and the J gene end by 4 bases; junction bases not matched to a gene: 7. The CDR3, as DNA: TGTGCCAGCAGCCCTCGACAGGGAACCTATGGCTACACCTTC. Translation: CASSPRQGTYGYTF.

CDR3 residues: CATSVSLTETQYF. The CDR3 DNA sequence: TGTGCCACCAGCGTTAGTTTAACGGAGACCCAGTACTTC. The chain couples TRBV15 to TRBJ2-5; no firm D call. This CDR3 is 13 amino acids long. Between the trimmed V and J ends, which lost 5 bases and 5 bases, there was a span of 12 bases. Germline CDR1 is LNHNV and CDR2 is YYDKDF (reference sequence).

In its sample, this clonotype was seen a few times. The CDR3 DNA follows: TGTGCCAGCAGCCTCCGACAGGGTAGTCAGCCCCAGCATTTT. Residues: CASSLRQGSQPQHF. The chain uses TRBV5-5 and TRBJ1-5, with 7 bases lining up with TRBD1. The CDR3 has 14 amino acids. Germline V gene lookup returns CDR1 SGHKS and CDR2 YYEKEE (reference sequence). The ends lost 4 bases at V and 6 bases at J; junction bases unmatched: 7.

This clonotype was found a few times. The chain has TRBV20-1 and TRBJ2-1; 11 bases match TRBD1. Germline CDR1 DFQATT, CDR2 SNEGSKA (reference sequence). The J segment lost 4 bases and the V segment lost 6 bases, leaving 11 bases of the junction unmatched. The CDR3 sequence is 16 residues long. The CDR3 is CSAPPKGTGGYNEQFF. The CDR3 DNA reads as TGCAGTGCCCCACCGAAAGGGACAGGGGGATACAATGAGCAGTTCTTC.

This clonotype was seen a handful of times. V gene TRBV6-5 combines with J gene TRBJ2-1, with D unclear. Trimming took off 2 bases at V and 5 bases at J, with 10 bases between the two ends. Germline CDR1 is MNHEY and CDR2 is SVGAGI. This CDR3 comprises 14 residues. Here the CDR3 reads CASSYVTANNEQFF. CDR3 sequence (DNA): TGTGCCAGCAGTTACGTGACGGCCAACAATGAGCAGTTCTTC.

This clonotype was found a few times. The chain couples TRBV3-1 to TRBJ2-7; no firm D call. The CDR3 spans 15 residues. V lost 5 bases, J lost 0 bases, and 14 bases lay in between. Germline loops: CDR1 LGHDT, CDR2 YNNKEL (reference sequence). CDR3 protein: CASSFQLTFSYEQYF. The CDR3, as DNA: TGTGCCAGCAGCTTCCAGTTGACCTTCTCCTACGAGCAGTACTTC.

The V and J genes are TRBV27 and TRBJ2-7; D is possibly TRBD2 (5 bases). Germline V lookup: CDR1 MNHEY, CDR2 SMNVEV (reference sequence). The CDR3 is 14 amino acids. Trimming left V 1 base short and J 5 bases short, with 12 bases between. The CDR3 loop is CASSLYRGRNEQYF. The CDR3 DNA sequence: TGTGCCAGCAGTTTATATCGGGGAAGGAACGAGCAGTACTTC.

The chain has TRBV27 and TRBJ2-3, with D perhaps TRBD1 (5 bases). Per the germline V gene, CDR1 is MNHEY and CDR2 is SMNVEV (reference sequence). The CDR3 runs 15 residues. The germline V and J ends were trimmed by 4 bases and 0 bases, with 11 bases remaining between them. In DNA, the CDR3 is TGTGCCAGCAGTTCCCTACAGGTTAGCACAGATACGCAGTATTTT. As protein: CASSSLQVSTDTQYF.

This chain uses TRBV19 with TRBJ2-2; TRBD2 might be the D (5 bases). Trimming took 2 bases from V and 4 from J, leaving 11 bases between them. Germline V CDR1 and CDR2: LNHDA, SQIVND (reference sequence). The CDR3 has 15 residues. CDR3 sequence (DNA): TGTGCCAGTAGTATAAACGCTGGGAGCACCGGGGAGCTGTTTTTT. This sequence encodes CASSINAGSTGELFF.

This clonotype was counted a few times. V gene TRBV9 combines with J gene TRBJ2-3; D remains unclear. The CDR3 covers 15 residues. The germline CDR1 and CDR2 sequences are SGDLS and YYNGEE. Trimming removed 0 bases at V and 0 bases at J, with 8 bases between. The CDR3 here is CASSVGVYSTDTQYF. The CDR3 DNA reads TGTGCCAGCAGCGTAGGGGTTTATAGCACAGATACGCAGTATTTT.

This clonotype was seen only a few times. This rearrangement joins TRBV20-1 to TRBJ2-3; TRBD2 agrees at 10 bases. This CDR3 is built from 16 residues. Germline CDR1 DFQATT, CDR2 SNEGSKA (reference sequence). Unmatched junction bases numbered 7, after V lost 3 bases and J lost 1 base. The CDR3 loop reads CSASYPGTSGTDTQYF. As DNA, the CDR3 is TGCAGTGCTAGTTATCCCGGGACTAGCGGCACAGATACGCAGTATTTT.

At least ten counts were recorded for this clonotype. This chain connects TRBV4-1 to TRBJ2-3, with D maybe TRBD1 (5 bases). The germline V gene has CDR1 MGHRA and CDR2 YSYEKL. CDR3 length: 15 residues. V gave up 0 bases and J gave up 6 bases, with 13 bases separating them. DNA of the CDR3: TGCGCCAGCAGCCAAGATCGTCAGGGAAGGGATACGCAGTATTTT. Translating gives CASSQDRQGRDTQYF.

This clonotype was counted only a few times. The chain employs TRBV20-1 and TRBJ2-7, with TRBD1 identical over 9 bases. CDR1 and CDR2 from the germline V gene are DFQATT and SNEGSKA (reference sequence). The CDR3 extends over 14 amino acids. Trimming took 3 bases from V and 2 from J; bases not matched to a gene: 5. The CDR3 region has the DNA TGCAGTGCTAGGCCACAGGGGGCGACCTACGAGCAGTACTTC. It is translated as CSARPQGATYEQYF.

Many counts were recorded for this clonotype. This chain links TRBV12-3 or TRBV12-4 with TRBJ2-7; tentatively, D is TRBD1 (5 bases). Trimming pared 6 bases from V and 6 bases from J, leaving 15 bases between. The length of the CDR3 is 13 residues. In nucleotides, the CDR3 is TGTGCCAGCAGAGCAGGGCCCCCCAGCGAGCAGTACTTC. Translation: CASRAGPPSEQYF.

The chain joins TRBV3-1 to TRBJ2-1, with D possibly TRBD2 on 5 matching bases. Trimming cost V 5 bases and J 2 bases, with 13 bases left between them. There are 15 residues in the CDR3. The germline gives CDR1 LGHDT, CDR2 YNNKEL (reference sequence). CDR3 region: CASSSRTSTYNEQFF. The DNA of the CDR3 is TGTGCCAGCAGCTCTCGGACTTCCACCTACAATGAGCAGTTCTTC.

The CDR3 protein is CASSEGSVETQYF. CDR3 in DNA: TGTGCCAGCTCAGAGGGATCCGTCGAGACCCAGTACTTC. V and J are TRBV18 and TRBJ2-5, with D tentatively TRBD2 (5 bases). V was cut by 5 bases and J by 5 bases, with 12 bases left in between. The CDR3 is 13 amino acids. In germline, CDR1 is KGHSH, CDR2 LQKENI.

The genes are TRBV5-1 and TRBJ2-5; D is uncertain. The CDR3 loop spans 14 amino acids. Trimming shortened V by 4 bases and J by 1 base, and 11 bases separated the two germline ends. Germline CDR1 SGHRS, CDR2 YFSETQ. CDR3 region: CASSPARIQETQYF. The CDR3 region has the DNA TGCGCCAGCAGCCCCGCGCGGATCCAAGAGACCCAGTACTTC. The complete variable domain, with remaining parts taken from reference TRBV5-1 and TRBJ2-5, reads KAGVTQTPRYLIKTRGQQVTLSCSPISGHRSVSWYQQTPGQGLQFLFEYFSETQRNKGNFPGRFSGRQFSNSRSEMNVSTLELGDSALYLCASSPARIQETQYFGPGTRLLVL.

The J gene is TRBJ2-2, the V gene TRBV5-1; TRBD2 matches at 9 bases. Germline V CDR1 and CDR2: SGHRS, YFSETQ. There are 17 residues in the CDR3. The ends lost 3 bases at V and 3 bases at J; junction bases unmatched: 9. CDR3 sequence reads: CASSSAAGGPDTGELFF. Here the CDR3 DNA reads TGCGCCAGCAGCTCGGCTGCGGGGGGGCCGGACACCGGGGAGCTGTTTTTT.

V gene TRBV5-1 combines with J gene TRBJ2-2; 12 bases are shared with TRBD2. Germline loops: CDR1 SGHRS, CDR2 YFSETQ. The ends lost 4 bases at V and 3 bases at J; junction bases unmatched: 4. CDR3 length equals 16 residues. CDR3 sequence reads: CASSAGLAGHTGELFF. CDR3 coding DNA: TGCGCCAGCAGCGCGGGACTAGCGGGTCACACCGGGGAGCTGTTTTTT.

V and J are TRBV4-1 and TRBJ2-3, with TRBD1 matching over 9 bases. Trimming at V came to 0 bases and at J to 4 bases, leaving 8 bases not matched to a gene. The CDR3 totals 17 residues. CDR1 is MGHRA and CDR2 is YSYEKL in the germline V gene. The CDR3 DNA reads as TGCGCCAGCAGCCAAGATCTCGGACAGGGGCCGGCAGATACGCAGTATTTT. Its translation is CASSQDLGQGPADTQYF.

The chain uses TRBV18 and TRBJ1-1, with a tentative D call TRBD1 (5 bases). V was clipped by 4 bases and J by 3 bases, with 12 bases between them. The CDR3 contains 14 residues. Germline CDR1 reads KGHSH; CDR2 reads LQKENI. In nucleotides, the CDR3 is TGTGCCAGCTCACTTCAGGGCGGGCACACTGAAGCTTTCTTT. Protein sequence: CASSLQGGHTEAFF.

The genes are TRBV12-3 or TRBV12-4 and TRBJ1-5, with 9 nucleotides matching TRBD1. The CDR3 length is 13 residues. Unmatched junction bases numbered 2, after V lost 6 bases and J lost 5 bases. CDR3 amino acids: CASRGTGYQPQHF. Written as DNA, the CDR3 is TGTGCCAGCAGAGGGACAGGGTATCAGCCCCAGCATTTT.

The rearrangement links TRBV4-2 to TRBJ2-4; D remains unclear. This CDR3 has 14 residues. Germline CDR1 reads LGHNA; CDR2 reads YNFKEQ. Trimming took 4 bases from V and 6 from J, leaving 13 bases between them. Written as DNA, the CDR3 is TGTGCCAGCAGCCCCAGCCCCGGAATAAACATTCAGTACTTC. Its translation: CASSPSPGINIQYF.

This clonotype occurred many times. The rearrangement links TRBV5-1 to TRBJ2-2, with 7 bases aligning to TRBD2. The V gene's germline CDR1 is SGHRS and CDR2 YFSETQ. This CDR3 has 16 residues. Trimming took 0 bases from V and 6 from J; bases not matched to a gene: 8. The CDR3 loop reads CASSLAEQRGSGELFF. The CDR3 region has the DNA TGCGCCAGCAGCTTGGCCGAACAGCGGGGTTCCGGGGAGCTGTTTTTT.

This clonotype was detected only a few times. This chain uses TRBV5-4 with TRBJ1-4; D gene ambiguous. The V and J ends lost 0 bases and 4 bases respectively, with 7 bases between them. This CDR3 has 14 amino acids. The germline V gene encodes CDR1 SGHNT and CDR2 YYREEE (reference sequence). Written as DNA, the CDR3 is TGTGCCAGCAGCTTGGACTCGGATAATGAAAAACTGTTTTTT. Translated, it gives CASSLDSDNEKLFF.

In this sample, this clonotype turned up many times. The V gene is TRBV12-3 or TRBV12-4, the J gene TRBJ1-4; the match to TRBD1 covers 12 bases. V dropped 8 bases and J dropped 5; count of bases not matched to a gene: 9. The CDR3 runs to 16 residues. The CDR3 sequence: CASVPGGTGGNEKLFF. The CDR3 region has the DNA TGTGCCAGCGTCCCCGGGGGGACAGGGGGCAATGAAAAACTGTTTTTT.

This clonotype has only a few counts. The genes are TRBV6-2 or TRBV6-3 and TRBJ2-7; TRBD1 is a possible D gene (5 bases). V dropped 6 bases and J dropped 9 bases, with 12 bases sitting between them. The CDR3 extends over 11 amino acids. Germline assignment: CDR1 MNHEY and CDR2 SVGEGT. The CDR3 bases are TGTGCCAGCAGCCAGGGTTTCGGGCAGTACTTC. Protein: CASSQGFGQYF.

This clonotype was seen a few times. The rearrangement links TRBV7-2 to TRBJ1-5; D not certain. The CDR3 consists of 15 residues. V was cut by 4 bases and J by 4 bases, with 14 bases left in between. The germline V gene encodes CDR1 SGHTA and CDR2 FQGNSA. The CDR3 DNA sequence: TGTGCCAGCAGCTCCCAGGCCAGCTTTAATCAGCCCCAGCATTTT. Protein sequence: CASSSQASFNQPQHF.

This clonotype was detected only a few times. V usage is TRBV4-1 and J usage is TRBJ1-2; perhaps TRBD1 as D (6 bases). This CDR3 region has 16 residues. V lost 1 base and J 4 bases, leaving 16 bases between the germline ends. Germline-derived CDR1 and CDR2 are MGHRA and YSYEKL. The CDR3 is CASSQGKGRGTYGYTF. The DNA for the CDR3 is TGCGCCAGCAGCCAAGGAAAGGGAAGGGGGACCTATGGCTACACCTTC.

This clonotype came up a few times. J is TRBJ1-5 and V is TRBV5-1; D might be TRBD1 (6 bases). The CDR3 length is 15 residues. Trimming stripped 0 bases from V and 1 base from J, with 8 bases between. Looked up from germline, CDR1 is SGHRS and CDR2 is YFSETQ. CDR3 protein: CASSLATGSNQPQHF. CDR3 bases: TGCGCCAGCAGCTTGGCCACAGGGAGCAATCAGCCCCAGCATTTT.